The rows below give T cell receptor beta chains drawn from one sample of a study of T cell responses to AZD1222 COVID-19 vaccine. Sequencing used immunoSEQ multiplex PCR; TCRdb keeps in-frame clones, though not all of them. The repertoire consists of about 120,000 clones, with approximately 85% occurring once and the leading ten covering approximately 1.6%. The sample in question was peripheral blood, obtained on day 0 of AZD1222 vaccination. All receptors derive from an adult in good health. The CDR3 runs from the conserved cysteine through the conserved F or W. D genes are given only for firm matches. Where a row states a size, it is once, few, many or the class of an expanded clone; other rows omit it.

clone_size	d_call	v_call	j_call	cdr3_nt	cdr3_aa
.	.	TRBV11-2	TRBJ2-2	TGTGCCAGCAGCTTAGGCAGCGAGAACACCGGGGAGCTGTTTTTT	CASSLGSENTGELFF
.	.	TRBV6-5	TRBJ1-2	TGTGCCAGCAGTGACTCAGGGAAAGATGGCTACACCTTC	CASSDSGKDGYTF
.	.	TRBV21-1	TRBJ1-4	TGTGCCAGCAGCAAAGAGGGTGAAAAACTGTTTTTT	CASSKEGEKLFF
.	.	TRBV7-3	TRBJ1-1	TGTGCCAGCAGCACAGGGAGAACTGAAGCTTTCTTT	CASSTGRTEAFF
.	TRBD1	TRBV7-8	TRBJ1-2	TGTGCCAGCAGCCCCAGACAGGGTGTCTATGGCTACACCTTC	CASSPRQGVYGYTF
.	.	TRBV11-2	TRBJ2-2	TGTGCCAGCAGCCATTACTCTGGGACACCGAACACCGGGGAGCTGTTTTTT	CASSHYSGTPNTGELFF
.	TRBD1	TRBV6-2/TRBV6-3	TRBJ1-5	TGTGCCAGCAGTACAAGGGACAGGGCCCAGCTCAATCAGCCCCAGCATTTT	CASSTRDRAQLNQPQHF
.	TRBD1	TRBV19	TRBJ1-1	TGTGCCAGTAGTCTGCCTTCCCGAAGGACAGGGGGGAACACTGAAGCTTTCTTT	CASSLPSRRTGGNTEAFF
.	TRBD1	TRBV3-1/TRBV3-2	TRBJ1-3	TGTGCCAGCAGCCAGGCCGACAGGGCTGGAAACACCATATATTTT	CASSQADRAGNTIYF
.	.	TRBV25-1	TRBJ1-4	TGTGCCAGCAGTCCCCCACAGGCCTTAGGTCCTAATGAAAAACTGTTTTTT	CASSPPQALGPNEKLFF
once	.	TRBV3-1/TRBV3-2	TRBJ2-2	TGTGCCAGCAGTCTCCGGGTGGGGGCAGTAAACACCGGGGAGCTGTTTTTT	CASSLRVGAVNTGELFF
.	.	TRBV7-8	TRBJ2-3	TGTGCCAGCAGCTTTTCAGGGGGGAGAGATACGCAGTATTTT	CASSFSGGRDTQYF
few	TRBD1	TRBV5-1	TRBJ1-4	TGCGCCAGCAGCTTGTCCCGGACAGGGGTTGCAACTAATGAAAAACTGTTTTTT	CASSLSRTGVATNEKLFF
.	.	TRBV5-1	TRBJ2-1	TGCGCCAGCAGCTTAGAGAGCTATGAGCAGTTCTTC	CASSLESYEQFF
.	.	TRBV24-1	TRBJ2-1	TGTGCCACCAGTCAGGCGAGCTACTCCTACAATGAGCAGTTCTTC	CATSQASYSYNEQFF
.	.	TRBV9	TRBJ1-2	TGTGCCAGCAGCGTGACAGGAAACTATGGCTACACCTTC	CASSVTGNYGYTF
.	TRBD2	TRBV27	TRBJ2-3	TGTGCCACCGGGGGGGGAGATACGCAGTATTTT	CATGGGDTQYF
.	TRBD1	TRBV9	TRBJ1-2	TGTGCCAGCAGCCCCTGGGGACAGGGGGCGCGTGGCTACACCTTC	CASSPWGQGARGYTF
.	.	TRBV6-5	TRBJ1-3	TGTGCCAGCAGTTACGTAACAGCCGGAAACACCATATATTTT	CASSYVTAGNTIYF
.	.	TRBV2	TRBJ2-1	TGTGCCAGCAGTAGCAGAAGCAATGAGCAGTTCTTC	CASSSRSNEQFF
.	.	TRBV18	TRBJ2-4	TGTGCCAGCTCACCGGTTCCGGGTGGGAACATTCAGTACTTC	CASSPVPGGNIQYF
.	TRBD1	TRBV27	TRBJ2-5	TGTGCCAGCAGTTTTGAGGGGGCCTGGGAGACCCAGTACTTC	CASSFEGAWETQYF
.	.	TRBV5-1	TRBJ2-5	TGCGCCAGCAGCTTGTCTGGGGGACTGTCGGCAGAGACCCAGTACTTC	CASSLSGGLSAETQYF
once	TRBD2	TRBV2	TRBJ2-1	TGTGCCAGCAGTGAAGAAGCGGGGGGGCGGAGTGAGCAGTTCTTC	CASSEEAGGRSEQFF
.	.	TRBV7-2	TRBJ2-1	TGTGCCAGCAGGAGGGGGGGTCCGTACAATGAGCAGTTCTTC	CASRRGGPYNEQFF
.	.	TRBV7-9	TRBJ1-1	TGTGCCAGCAGCCTAGGGAGGGTCCGGGACACTGAAGCTTTCTTT	CASSLGRVRDTEAFF
.	.	TRBV5-4	TRBJ1-1	TGTGCCAGCAGCTTGGGGCAGGCAAACACTGAAGCTTTCTTT	CASSLGQANTEAFF
.	.	TRBV5-6	TRBJ1-1	TGTGCCAGCAGCTTGTTGAACAGGATGAACACTGAAGCTTTCTTT	CASSLLNRMNTEAFF
.	TRBD1	TRBV12-5	TRBJ1-1	TGTGCTAGTGGCCGATCTACAGGGGGCATCACTGAAGCTTTCTTT	CASGRSTGGITEAFF
.	TRBD2	TRBV7-3	TRBJ2-7	TGTGCCAGCAGCTTTCCTAAGGGTGGCGGGGGAAAATTCTCCTCCTACGAGCAGTACTTC	CASSFPKGGGGKFSSYEQYF
.	.	TRBV4-2	TRBJ2-7	TGTGCCAGCAGCCAAGATCTCGGGGGAGACGAGCAGTACTTC	CASSQDLGGDEQYF
.	.	TRBV6-5	TRBJ1-2	TGTGCCAGCAGTTACTCGAGGGCTCAAGGCGGCTACACCTTC	CASSYSRAQGGYTF
.	.	TRBV7-8	TRBJ1-1	TGTGCCAGCAGCTTAGTGGGGGGGAACACTGAAGCTTTCTTT	CASSLVGGNTEAFF
.	.	TRBV7-6	TRBJ2-2	TGTGCCAGCATCCTCACGGCGGGGAACACCGGGGAGCTGTTTTTT	CASILTAGNTGELFF
.	.	TRBV19	TRBJ1-3	TGTGCCAGTAAGGGGGGAATCTCTGGAAACACCATATATTTT	CASKGGISGNTIYF
.	.	TRBV5-6	TRBJ1-3	TGTGCCAGCAGGAAAAGGGTGTCGTCTGGAAACACCATATATTTT	CASRKRVSSGNTIYF
.	TRBD1	TRBV6-2/TRBV6-3	TRBJ2-1	TGTGCCAGCAGCTCCACAGGGGATGCGTTCTTC	CASSSTGDAFF
.	.	TRBV7-9	TRBJ1-2	TGTGCCAGCAGCTTAGACGGACTCTATGGCTACACCTTC	CASSLDGLYGYTF
.	.	TRBV10-2	TRBJ1-1	TGCGCCAGCAGTGTCAGGGCAGGGAACACTGAAGCTTTCTTT	CASSVRAGNTEAFF
.	TRBD1	TRBV5-1	TRBJ1-1	TGCGCCAGCAGCCAGACAGGGTCCCCCAACACTGAAGCTTTCTTT	CASSQTGSPNTEAFF
once	.	TRBV10-1	TRBJ2-5	TGCGCCTCCTCCCGCGGTGGCCAAGAGACCCAGTACTTC	CASSRGGQETQYF
.	TRBD1	TRBV19	TRBJ1-1	TGTGCCAGTAGCCCCATTGGGACAGGGGGCACTGAAGCTTTCTTT	CASSPIGTGGTEAFF
.	.	TRBV7-8	TRBJ2-3	TGTGCCAGCAGCTTTCAGGGGTCAGATACGCAGTATTTT	CASSFQGSDTQYF
few	.	TRBV18	TRBJ1-1	TGTGCCAGCTCACCACCAGTCAGGGGAGTTGAGACTGAAGCTTTCTTT	CASSPPVRGVETEAFF
once	TRBD2	TRBV3-1/TRBV3-2	TRBJ2-1	TGTGCCAGCACAGAGCGGGAGTGGAATGAGCAGTTCTTC	CASTEREWNEQFF
many	TRBD1	TRBV5-1	TRBJ1-4	TGCGCCAGCTGCCGGGACAGGGCTAATGAAAAACTGTTTTTT	CASCRDRANEKLFF
.	.	TRBV9	TRBJ1-1	TGTGCCAGCAGCGTCAACAGTAACTTGAACACTGAAGCTTTCTTT	CASSVNSNLNTEAFF
.	.	TRBV4-2	TRBJ2-1	TGTGCCAGCAGCCAAGATGGGGTGGCGGGGAATGAGCAGTTCTTC	CASSQDGVAGNEQFF